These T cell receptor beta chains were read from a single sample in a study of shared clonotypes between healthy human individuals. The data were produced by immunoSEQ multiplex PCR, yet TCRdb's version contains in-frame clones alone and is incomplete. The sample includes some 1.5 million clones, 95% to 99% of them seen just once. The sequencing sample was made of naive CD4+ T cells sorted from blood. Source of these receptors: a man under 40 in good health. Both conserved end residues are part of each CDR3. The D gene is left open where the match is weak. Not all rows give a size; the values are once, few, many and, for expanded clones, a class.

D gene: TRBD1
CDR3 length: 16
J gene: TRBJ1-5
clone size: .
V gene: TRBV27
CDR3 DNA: TGTGCCAGCAGTCCCCACCTAGGACAGGGGAGACAGCCCCAGCATTTT
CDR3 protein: CASSPHLGQGRQPQHF

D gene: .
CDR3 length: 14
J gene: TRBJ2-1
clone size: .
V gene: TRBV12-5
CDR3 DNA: TGTGCTAGTTCATCGGTTAGCTCCTACAATGAGCAGTTCTTC
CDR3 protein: CASSSVSSYNEQFF

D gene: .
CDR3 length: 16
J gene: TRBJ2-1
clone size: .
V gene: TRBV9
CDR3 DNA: TGTGCCAGCAGCATTTCTCTAGCGATAGAGTCCCATGAGCAGTTCTTC
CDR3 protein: CASSISLAIESHEQFF

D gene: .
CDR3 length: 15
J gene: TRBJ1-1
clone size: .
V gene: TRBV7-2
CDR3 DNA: TGTGCCAGCAGCTTATATGGGGGAGGCGACACTGAAGCTTTCTTT
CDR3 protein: CASSLYGGGDTEAFF

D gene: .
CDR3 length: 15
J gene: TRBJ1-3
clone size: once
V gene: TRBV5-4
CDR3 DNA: TGTGCCAGCAGCTTGGCAGGACAAGGTGGAAACACCATATATTTT
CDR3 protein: CASSLAGQGGNTIYF

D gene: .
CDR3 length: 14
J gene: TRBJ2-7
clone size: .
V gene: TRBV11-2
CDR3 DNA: TGTGCCAGCGCGAGCATCAGGGTGCCCTACGAGCAGTACTTC
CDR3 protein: CASASIRVPYEQYF

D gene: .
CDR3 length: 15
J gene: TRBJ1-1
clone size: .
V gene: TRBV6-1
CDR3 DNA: TGTGCCAGCAGAAACGGACGCAGCGGTCGCGCTGAAGCTTTCTTT
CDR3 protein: CASRNGRSGRAEAFF

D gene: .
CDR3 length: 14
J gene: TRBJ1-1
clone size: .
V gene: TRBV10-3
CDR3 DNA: TGTGCCATCAGTATCCGCCCACTGGGCACTGAAGCTTTCTTT
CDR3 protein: CAISIRPLGTEAFF

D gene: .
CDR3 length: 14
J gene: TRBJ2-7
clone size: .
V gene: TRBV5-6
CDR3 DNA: TGTGCCAGCACCAGGGACACGAGGGCCTACGAGCAGTACTTC
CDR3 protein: CASTRDTRAYEQYF

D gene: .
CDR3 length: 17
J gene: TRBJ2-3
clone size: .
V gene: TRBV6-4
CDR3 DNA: TGTGCCAGCAGTGACCCCGGAGGTTGGACCCTAACAGATACGCAGTATTTT
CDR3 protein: CASSDPGGWTLTDTQYF

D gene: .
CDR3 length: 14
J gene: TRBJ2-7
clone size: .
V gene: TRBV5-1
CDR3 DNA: TGCGCCAGCAGCGGGGGTGCGGGCGGGGACGAGCAGTACTTC
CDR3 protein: CASSGGAGGDEQYF

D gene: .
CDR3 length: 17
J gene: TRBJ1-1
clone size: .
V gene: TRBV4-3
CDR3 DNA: TGCGCCAGCAGCCAAGGGGGGACAAGGAGCCTGAACACTGAAGCTTTCTTT
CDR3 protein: CASSQGGTRSLNTEAFF

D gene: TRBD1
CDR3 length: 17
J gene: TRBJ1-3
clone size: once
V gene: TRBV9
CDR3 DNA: TGTGCCAGCAGCGTAGCCGGGACAGGACACTCTGGAAACACCATATATTTT
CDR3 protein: CASSVAGTGHSGNTIYF

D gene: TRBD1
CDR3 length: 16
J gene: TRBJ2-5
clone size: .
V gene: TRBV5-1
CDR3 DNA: TGCGCCAGCAGCTTGGGGGACAGGGGGCGTTCAGAGACCCAGTACTTC
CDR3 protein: CASSLGDRGRSETQYF

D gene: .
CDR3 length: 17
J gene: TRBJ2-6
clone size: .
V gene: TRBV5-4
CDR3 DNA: TGTGCCAGCAGCTCAGGGAGGACCAACTCTGGGGCCAACGTCCTGACTTTC
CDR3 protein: CASSSGRTNSGANVLTF

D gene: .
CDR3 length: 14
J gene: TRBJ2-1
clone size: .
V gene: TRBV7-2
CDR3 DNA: TGTGCCAGCAGCTTATTGACGGGATGGAATGAGCAGTTCTTC
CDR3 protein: CASSLLTGWNEQFF

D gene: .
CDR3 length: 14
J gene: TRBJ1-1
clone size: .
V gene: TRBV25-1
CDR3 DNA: TGTGCCAGCCATCGTGGGGGGCTGAACACTGAAGCTTTCTTT
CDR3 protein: CASHRGGLNTEAFF

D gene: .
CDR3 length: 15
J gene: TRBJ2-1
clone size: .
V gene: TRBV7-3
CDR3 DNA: TGTGCCAGCAGCTTAAGGCAGGGCTCGTACAATGAGCAGTTCTTC
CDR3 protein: CASSLRQGSYNEQFF

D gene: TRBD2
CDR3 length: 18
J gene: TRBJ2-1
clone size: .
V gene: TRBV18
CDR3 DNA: TGTGCCAGCTCACTCTTGGGTGTTGGAGCGGGAGCAAACAATGAGCAGTTCTTC
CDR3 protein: CASSLLGVGAGANNEQFF

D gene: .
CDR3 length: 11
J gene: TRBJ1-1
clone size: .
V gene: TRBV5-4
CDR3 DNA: TGTGCCACCGGGGTGAACACTGAAGCTTTCTTT
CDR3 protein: CATGVNTEAFF